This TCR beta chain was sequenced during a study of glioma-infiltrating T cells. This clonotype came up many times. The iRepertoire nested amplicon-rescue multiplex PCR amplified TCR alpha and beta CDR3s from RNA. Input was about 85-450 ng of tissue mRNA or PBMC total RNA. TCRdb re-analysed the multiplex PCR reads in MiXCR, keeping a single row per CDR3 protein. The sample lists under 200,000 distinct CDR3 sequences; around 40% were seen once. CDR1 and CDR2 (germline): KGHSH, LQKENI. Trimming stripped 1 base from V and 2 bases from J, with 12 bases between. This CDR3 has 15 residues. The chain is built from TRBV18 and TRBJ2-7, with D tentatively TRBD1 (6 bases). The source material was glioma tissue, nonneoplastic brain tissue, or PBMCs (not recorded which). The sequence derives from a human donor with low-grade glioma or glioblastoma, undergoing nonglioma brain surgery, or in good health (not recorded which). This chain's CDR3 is CASSPLGTRTYEQYF. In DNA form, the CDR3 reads TGTGCCAGCTCACCACTCGGGACACGAACCTACGAGCAGTACTTC.